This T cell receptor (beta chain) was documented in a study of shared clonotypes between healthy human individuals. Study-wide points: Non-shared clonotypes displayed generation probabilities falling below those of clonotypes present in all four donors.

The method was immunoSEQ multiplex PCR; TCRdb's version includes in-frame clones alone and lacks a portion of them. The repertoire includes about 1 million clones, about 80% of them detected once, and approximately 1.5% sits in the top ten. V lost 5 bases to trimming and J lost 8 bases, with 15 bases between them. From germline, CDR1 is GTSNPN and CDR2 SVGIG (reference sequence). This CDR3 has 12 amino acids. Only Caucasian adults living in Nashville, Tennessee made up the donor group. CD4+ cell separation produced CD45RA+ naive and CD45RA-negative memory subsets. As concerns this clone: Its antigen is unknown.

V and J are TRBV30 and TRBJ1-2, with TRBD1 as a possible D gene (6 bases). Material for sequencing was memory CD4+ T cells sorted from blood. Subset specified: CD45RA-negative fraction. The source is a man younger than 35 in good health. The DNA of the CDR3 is TGTGCCTGGGTCTTACAGGGCGGGGGCTACACCTTC. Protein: CAWVLQGGGYTF.